This T cell receptor (beta chain) appears in the sequencing data of a study of response to subunit inactivated influenza vaccine. This clonotype was counted many times. Using its own MiXCR run on the RT-PCR reads, TCRdb lists one record per CDR3 protein. The table lists around 790,000 distinct CDR3 sequences, 21% of them singletons. This CDR3 has 15 residues. Germline CDR1 is SQVTM and CDR2 is ANQGSEA. Trimming shortened V by 0 bases and J by 0 bases, and 12 bases separated the two germline ends. The chain recombines TRBV29-1 with TRBJ2-7; D possibly corresponds to TRBD2 (6 bases). Sequenced here: PBMCs from blood, sampled approximately 5 days after vaccination. The sequence derives from a man over 45 who received an inactivated influenza vaccine. The chain's CDR3 is CSVEDVVADSYEQYF. The CDR3 DNA follows: TGCAGCGTTGAAGATGTAGTAGCGGACTCCTACGAGCAGTACTTC.